This T cell receptor (beta chain) derives from a study of PD-L1 blockade in urothelial cancer. About the research overall: The analyses of blood took place 3 weeks (second dose) and 6 weeks after treatment start. Reported median T cell count for blood samples was over 110,000.

Sequenced by immunoSEQ multiplex PCR; TCRdb stores in-frame clones only, minus some. Among tens of thousands of clones listed, roughly 89% were seen once. The CDR3 loop spans 15 amino acids. Per germline, CDR1 LNHDA and CDR2 SQIVND (reference sequence). V shed 5 bases and J shed 5 bases, with 16 bases lying between them. The time point was: pretreatment peripheral blood. The material was PBMCs, obtained around atezolizumab (anti-PD-L1) treatment. The chain recombines TRBV19 with TRBJ1-3, with D unresolved. This clonotype originated in an older woman with urothelial cancer. This chain's CDR3 is CASSWAGDKRNTIYF. The CDR3 DNA reads TGTGCCAGTAGTTGGGCCGGGGATAAGAGAAACACCATATATTTT.